The source of this T cell receptor (beta chain) is a study of shared clonotypes between healthy human individuals (dated by TCRdb to 2019 to 2021). Notes on the research overall: Three men and a couple of women, aged 18 to 49 years, made up the cohort. Per donor, leukapheresis produced somewhere between about 0.94 and 8.9 billion PBMCs. Different laboratories and diverse techniques were used to prepare libraries and sequence TCR repertoires, to increase sequencing depth and limit assay-specific biases. Blood TCR repertoires of about 5 healthy adults were deeply sequenced to estimate repertoire size and the extent of clonotype sharing between individuals. For each donor, CD4 naive and CD4 memory were each run on three plates, CD8 naive on two plates, and CD8 memory on one plate.

The donors were healthy, HIV-negative adults with no recently reported acute infections or vaccinations. All donors were Caucasian adults living in Nashville, Tennessee, USA. CD4+ T cells were enriched through magnetic negative selection, after which naive cells were positively selected on CD45RA and the remaining negative fraction served as the memory subset. Blood was collected by leukapheresis, and PBMCs were isolated by Ficoll-Histopaque density gradient centrifugation and then cryopreserved in liquid nitrogen vapor phase. Analytical flow cytometry was used to check the purity and quantity of every magnetically sorted T cell population. Each sorted fraction had its genomic DNA isolated and then quantified by UV absorbance on a Nanodrop 2000c. With respect to this clone: Its antigen is currently not known. No base quality values were provided; no much bigger clone lies one nucleotide off.

Using the deep immunoSEQ assay, TCR CDR3 regions were amplified from genomic DNA by multiplex PCR. Genomic DNA extracted from each cell subset was distributed evenly over all wells of several immunoSEQ 96-well plates, and each plate served as one replicate. For sorted subsets, roughly 200 ng of genomic DNA, equivalent to some 30,000 T cell genomes, went into each replicate PCR. Purified libraries were quantified with a Qubit 3.0 fluorometer, sized on a Bioanalyzer 2100, and re-quantified with the KAPA Library Quantification kit. Every immunoSEQ 96-well plate was sequenced on a separate single-read 150-cycle Illumina NextSeq 550 flow cell. In the authors' own workflow: Because the immunoSEQ output included only junctional sequences and no quality scores, the filtering could not be the same as the filtering used for full-length reads. To assign V/J genes and CDR3, sequences were annotated against IMGT germline references using PyIR, a Python wrapper for IgBLAST v1.9. Reads with weak V/J assignments (E-value above 1e-6), missing CDR3, stop codons, out-of-frame junctions, or ambiguous translated residues were removed. V3J clonotypes were defined as sequences sharing an identical inferred V gene, J gene, and CDR3 amino acid sequence. To compute the percentage overlap between repertoires, the number of shared unique clonotypes was divided by the size of the smaller repertoire. Repertoire richness was assessed with RTK rarefaction, the Chao1 estimator, and Recon v2.1 estimates of unobserved clonotypes. Generation probabilities were computed with OLGA for all TCRbeta clonotypes obtained by the gDNA method from a handful of donors. Sourced from immuneACCESS, this table was stored by TCRdb with only in-frame sequences that have V and J called. A share of the clones is absent; for the studies checked, an unresolved V gene accounts for under half, and the remainder has no known explanation. D and trimming were read from the DNA, whereas the V and J calls and clone size are those reported in that table. The sample table records 1,500,000 or so clones; about 98.5% of these occur just once. In total, the top ten clones hold 0.36% of the sample.

Paper-wide results and their limitations: Incomplete sequencing was indicated by rarefaction of sorted-subset datasets, despite the large sequencing depth. Naive subsets generally had larger estimated clonotype richness than memory subsets did. Clonotypes shared by all four sorted-subset donors showed higher generation probabilities than non-shared clonotypes. Sampling was restricted to blood, and TCR repertoires in tissue are likely to differ from TCR repertoires in blood. The small number of donors limited the genetic and exposure-history diversity represented. When a few donors were compared, the shared fraction of clonotypes was around 5% for naive CD4, around 3.5% for naive CD8, more than 2% for memory CD4, and roughly 0.4% for memory CD8. Based on pairwise subsampling, the degree of clonotype sharing among donors was expected to be affected by sequencing depth.

Trimming leaves V shorter by 5 bases and J shorter by 8 bases, with the junction holding 11 bases beyond the gene matches. Based on the germline V gene, the CDR1 and CDR2 sequences are SGHTA and FQGTGA. The CDR3 sequence holds 15 residues, the cysteine and phenylalanine included. Of the read, only the CDR3 DNA is kept; its 45 bases are in frame from base 1. Material: naive CD4+ T cells sorted from blood. The cell subset or site label of this sample denotes: CD45RA+ positively selected. The sequence was obtained from a man aged 25-45 years in good health. Here the chain combines TRBV7-3 and TRBJ2-1; 8 bases in between match TRBD2. The DNA reads TGTGCCAGCAGCCCCGGGACTAGGGGCTTGGATGAGCAGTTCTTC. It specifies CASSPGTRGLDEQFF.